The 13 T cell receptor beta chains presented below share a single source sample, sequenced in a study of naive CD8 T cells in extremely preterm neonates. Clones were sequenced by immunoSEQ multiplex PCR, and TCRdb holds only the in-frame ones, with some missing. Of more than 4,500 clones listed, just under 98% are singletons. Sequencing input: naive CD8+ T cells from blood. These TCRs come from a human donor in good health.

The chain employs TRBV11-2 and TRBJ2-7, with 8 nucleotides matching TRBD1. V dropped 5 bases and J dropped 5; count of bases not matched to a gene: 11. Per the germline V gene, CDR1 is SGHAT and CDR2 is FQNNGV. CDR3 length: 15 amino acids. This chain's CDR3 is CASSQVGTGDNEQYF. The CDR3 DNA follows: TGTGCCAGCAGCCAGGTTGGGACAGGAGATAACGAGCAGTACTTC.

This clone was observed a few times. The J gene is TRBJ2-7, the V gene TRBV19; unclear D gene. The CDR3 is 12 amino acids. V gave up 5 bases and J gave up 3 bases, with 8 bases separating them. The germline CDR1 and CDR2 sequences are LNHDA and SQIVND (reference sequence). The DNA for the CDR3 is TGTGCCAGTAGTCCAGACTTCTACGAGCAGTACTTC. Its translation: CASSPDFYEQYF.

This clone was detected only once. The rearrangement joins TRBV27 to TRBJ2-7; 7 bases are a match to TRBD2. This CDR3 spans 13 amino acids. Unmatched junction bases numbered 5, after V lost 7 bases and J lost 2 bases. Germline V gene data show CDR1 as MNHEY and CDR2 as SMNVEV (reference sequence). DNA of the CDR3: TGTGCCAGCAAACCGAGCGGGGCCTACGAGCAGTACTTC. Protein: CASKPSGAYEQYF.

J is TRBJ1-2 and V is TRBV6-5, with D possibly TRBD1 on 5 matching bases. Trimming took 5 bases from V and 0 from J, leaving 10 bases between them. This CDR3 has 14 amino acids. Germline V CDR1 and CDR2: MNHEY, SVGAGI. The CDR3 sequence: CASSTDRANYGYTF. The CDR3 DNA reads TGTGCCAGCAGTACCGACAGAGCTAACTATGGCTACACCTTC.

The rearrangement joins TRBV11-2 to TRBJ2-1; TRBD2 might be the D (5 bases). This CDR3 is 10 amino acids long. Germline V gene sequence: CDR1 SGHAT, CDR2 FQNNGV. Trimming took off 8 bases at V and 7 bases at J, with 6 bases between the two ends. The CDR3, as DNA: TGTGCCAGCGGCGGGAATGAGCAGTTCTTC. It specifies CASGGNEQFF.

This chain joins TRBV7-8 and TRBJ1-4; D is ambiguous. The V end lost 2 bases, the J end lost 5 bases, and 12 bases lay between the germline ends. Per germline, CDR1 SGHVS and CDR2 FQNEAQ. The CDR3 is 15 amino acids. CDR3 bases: TGTGCCAGCAGCTTAAGGCCAGGAAACAATGAAAAACTGTTTTTT. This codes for CASSLRPGNNEKLFF.

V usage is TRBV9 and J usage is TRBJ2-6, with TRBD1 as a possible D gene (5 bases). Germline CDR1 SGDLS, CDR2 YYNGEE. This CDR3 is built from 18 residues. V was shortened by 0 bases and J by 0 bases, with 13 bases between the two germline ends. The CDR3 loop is CASSVGPGPSSGANVLTF. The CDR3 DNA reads TGTGCCAGCAGCGTAGGGCCAGGGCCCAGCTCTGGGGCCAACGTCCTGACTTTC.

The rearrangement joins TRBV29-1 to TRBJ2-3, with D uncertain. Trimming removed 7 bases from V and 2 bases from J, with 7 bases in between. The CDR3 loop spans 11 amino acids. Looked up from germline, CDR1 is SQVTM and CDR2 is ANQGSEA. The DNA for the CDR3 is TGCAGCGATGGAGTCACAGATACGCAGTATTTT. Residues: CSDGVTDTQYF.

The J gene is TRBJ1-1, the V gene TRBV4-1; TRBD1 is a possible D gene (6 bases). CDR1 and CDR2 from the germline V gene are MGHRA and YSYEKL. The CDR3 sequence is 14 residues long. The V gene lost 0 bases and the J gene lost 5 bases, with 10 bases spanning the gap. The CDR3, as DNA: TGCGCCAGCAGCCAAGATACAGGGAGTACTGAAGCTTTCTTT. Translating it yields CASSQDTGSTEAFF.

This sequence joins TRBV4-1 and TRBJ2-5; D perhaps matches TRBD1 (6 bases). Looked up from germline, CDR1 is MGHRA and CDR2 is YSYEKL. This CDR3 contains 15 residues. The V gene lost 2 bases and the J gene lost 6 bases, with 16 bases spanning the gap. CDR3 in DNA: TGCGCCAGCAGCCAAACAGGGACGGGCCCCAAGACCCAGTACTTC. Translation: CASSQTGTGPKTQYF.

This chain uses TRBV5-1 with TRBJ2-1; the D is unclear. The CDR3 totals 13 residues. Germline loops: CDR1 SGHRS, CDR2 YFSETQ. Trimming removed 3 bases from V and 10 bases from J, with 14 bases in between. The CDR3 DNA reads TGCGCCAGCAGCTCCCTCGGTTATCGGGAGCAGTTCTTC. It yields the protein CASSSLGYREQFF.

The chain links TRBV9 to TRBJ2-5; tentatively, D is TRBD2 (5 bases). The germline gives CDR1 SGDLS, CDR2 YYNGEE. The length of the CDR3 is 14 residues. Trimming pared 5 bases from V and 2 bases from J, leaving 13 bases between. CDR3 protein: CASSERAVQETQYF. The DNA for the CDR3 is TGTGCCAGCAGTGAGAGGGCGGTACAAGAGACCCAGTACTTC.

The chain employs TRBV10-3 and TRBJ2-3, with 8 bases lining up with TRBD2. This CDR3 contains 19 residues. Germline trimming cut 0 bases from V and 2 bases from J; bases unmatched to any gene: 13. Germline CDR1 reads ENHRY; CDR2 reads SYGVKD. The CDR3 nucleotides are TGTGCCATCAGTGAGTCGAAGCTTGATCCAGCGGGAGTCACAGATACGCAGTATTTT. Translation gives CAISESKLDPAGVTDTQYF.